The rows below give T cell receptor beta chains drawn from one sample of a study of beta chain features in type 1 diabetes. The data were produced by immunoSEQ multiplex PCR, yet TCRdb's version contains in-frame clones alone and is incomplete. The repertoire holds around 160,000 clones, with roughly 60% as singletons. Sequenced input: naive CD4+ T cells from blood. These receptors were taken from a man aged 30 to 45 with type 1 diabetes. Each CDR3 is given with its conserved first and last residue. A D gene is named only where the DNA matches it firmly. Clone sizes are given selectively: once, few, many, or a class where the clone is expanded.

J: TRBJ2-7
D: TRBD1
size: -
V: TRBV2
CDR3: CASSVDRATNYEQYF
DNA: TGTGCCAGCAGCGTCGACAGGGCCACAAACTACGAGCAGTACTTC

J: TRBJ2-6
D: -
size: -
V: TRBV6-1
CDR3: CASTGTGANVLTF
DNA: TGTGCCAGCACAGGTACTGGGGCCAACGTCCTGACTTTC

J: TRBJ2-5
D: -
size: -
V: TRBV21-1
CDR3: CASSDRDTQETQYF
DNA: TGTGCCAGCAGCGACCGGGACACCCAAGAGACCCAGTACTTC

J: TRBJ2-1
D: -
size: -
V: TRBV7-9
CDR3: CASSRDIYNEQFF
DNA: TGTGCCAGCAGCCGGGACATCTACAATGAGCAGTTCTTC

J: TRBJ2-5
D: TRBD2
size: -
V: TRBV28
CDR3: CASDTSGGRETQYF
DNA: TGTGCCAGCGATACTAGCGGGGGCCGGGAGACCCAGTACTTC

J: TRBJ2-5
D: TRBD2
size: -
V: TRBV30
CDR3: CAWSVPSGEETQYF
DNA: TGTGCCTGGAGTGTACCTAGCGGGGAAGAGACCCAGTACTTC

J: TRBJ2-3
D: TRBD1
size: few
V: TRBV19
CDR3: CASSRDSLSTDTQYF
DNA: TGTGCCAGTAGCCGGGACAGCCTCAGCACAGATACGCAGTATTTT

J: TRBJ1-2
D: -
size: -
V: TRBV25-1
CDR3: CASSEGGQYYGYTF
DNA: TGTGCCAGCAGTGAGGGTGGACAGTACTATGGCTACACCTTC

J: TRBJ2-7
D: -
size: -
V: TRBV29-1
CDR3: CSVPKGHTSYEQYF
DNA: TGCAGCGTACCCAAGGGTCATACTTCCTACGAGCAGTACTTC

J: TRBJ2-7
D: -
size: -
V: TRBV10-3
CDR3: CATADGQAYEQYF
DNA: TGTGCCACCGCCGACGGTCAGGCCTACGAGCAGTACTTC

J: TRBJ2-3
D: TRBD1
size: few
V: TRBV29-1
CDR3: CSVRRGQGTDTQYF
DNA: TGCAGCGTACGGCGGGGACAGGGAACAGATACGCAGTATTTT

J: TRBJ2-7
D: TRBD1
size: -
V: TRBV7-9
CDR3: CASSLDRGTYEQYF
DNA: TGTGCCAGCAGCCTTGACAGGGGTACCTACGAGCAGTACTTC

J: TRBJ2-3
D: TRBD2
size: -
V: TRBV7-2
CDR3: CASSSNRLARTDTQYF
DNA: TGTGCCAGCAGCTCTAACCGACTAGCTCGCACAGATACGCAGTATTTT

J: TRBJ2-5
D: -
size: -
V: TRBV9
CDR3: CASSVEGETQYF
DNA: TGTGCCAGCAGCGTAGAGGGTGAGACCCAGTACTTC

J: TRBJ1-2
D: TRBD1
size: -
V: TRBV6-5
CDR3: CASSENRGSVYYTF
DNA: TGTGCCAGCAGTGAAAACAGGGGATCTGTTTACTACACCTTC

J: TRBJ2-5
D: -
size: -
V: TRBV25-1
CDR3: CASSSGSETQYF
DNA: TGTGCCAGCAGCTCGGGCTCAGAGACCCAGTACTTC

J: TRBJ2-3
D: -
size: -
V: TRBV7-9
CDR3: CASSLDLSTDTQYF
DNA: TGTGCCAGCAGCTTAGATCTTAGCACAGATACGCAGTATTTT

J: TRBJ2-1
D: -
size: -
V: TRBV29-1
CDR3: CSVEESGLWNNEQFF
DNA: TGCAGCGTTGAGGAATCGGGACTGTGGAACAATGAGCAGTTCTTC

J: TRBJ2-7
D: TRBD1
size: few
V: TRBV23-1
CDR3: CASSQSEDRGSWEQYF
DNA: TGCGCCAGCAGTCAATCGGAGGACAGGGGCTCTTGGGAGCAGTACTTC

J: TRBJ2-5
D: TRBD2
size: -
V: TRBV7-2
CDR3: CASQGGSETQYF
DNA: TGTGCCAGCCAGGGAGGGAGTGAGACCCAGTACTTC

J: TRBJ2-3
D: -
size: -
V: TRBV6-6
CDR3: CASSWRESTDTQYF
DNA: TGTGCCAGCAGCTGGAGGGAATCCACAGATACGCAGTATTTT

J: TRBJ2-7
D: -
size: -
V: TRBV6-5
CDR3: CASSYGRESYEQYF
DNA: TGTGCCAGCAGTTACGGCAGGGAATCCTACGAGCAGTACTTC

J: TRBJ2-7
D: TRBD1
size: -
V: TRBV29-1
CDR3: CSVLGQGIGRSSYEQYF
DNA: TGCAGCGTCCTAGGACAGGGTATTGGCCGCTCCTCCTACGAGCAGTACTTC